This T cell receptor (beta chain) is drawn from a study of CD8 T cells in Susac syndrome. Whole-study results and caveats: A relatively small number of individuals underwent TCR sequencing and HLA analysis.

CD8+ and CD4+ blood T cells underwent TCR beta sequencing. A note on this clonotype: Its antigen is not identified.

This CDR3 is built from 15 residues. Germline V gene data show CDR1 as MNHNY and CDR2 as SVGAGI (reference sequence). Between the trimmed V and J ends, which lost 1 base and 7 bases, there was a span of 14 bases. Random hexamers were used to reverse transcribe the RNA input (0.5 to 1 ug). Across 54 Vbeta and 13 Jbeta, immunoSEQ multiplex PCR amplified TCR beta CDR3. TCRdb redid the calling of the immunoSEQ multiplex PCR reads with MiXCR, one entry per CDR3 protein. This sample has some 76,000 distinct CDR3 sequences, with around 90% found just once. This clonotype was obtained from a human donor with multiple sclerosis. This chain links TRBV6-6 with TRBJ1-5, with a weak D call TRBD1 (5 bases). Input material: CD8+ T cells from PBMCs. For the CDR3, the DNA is TGTGCCAGCAGTTACTTAGCTAGGGGATTCCAGCCCCAGCATTTT. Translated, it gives CASSYLARGFQPQHF.